These 15 T cell receptor beta chains originate from one sample sequenced in a study of blood T cell repertoires in COVID-19. Generated by immunoSEQ multiplex PCR, the TCRdb table keeps only in-frame clones and is missing some. Here the sample spans roughly 500,000 clones, approximately 85% being singletons. The sequenced sample consisted of peripheral blood. These TCRs come from a human donor in a cohort sampled during active COVID-19.

The V and J genes are TRBV29-1 and TRBJ2-3; 11 bases fit TRBD1. Germline V gene lookup returns CDR1 SQVTM and CDR2 ANQGSEA. Trimming took 1 base from V and 5 from J; bases not matched to a gene: 2. This CDR3 spans 14 amino acids. The CDR3, as DNA: TGCAGCGTTGAAGGGACAGGGGGCGTAGATACGCAGTATTTT. Encoded protein: CSVEGTGGVDTQYF.

This chain connects TRBV6-5 to TRBJ1-2; tentative D call: TRBD1 (6 bases). V lost 0 bases and J 5 bases, leaving 13 bases between the germline ends. The CDR3 covers 15 residues. The germline CDR1 and CDR2 sequences are MNHEY and SVGAGI. The CDR3 sequence is CASSYSGRDKYGYTF. CDR3 bases: TGTGCCAGCAGTTACTCGGGCAGGGACAAATATGGCTACACCTTC.

As for this clone: The junction and the germline gene differ at one end; a read error may be behind it. The chain couples TRBV18 to TRBJ1-2, with 8 nucleotides matching TRBD1. The CDR3 loop spans 15 amino acids. Germline V lookup: CDR1 KGHSH, CDR2 LQKENI. CDR3 protein: CASLPTQGAGYGYTF. The CDR3 DNA follows: TGTGCCAGCTTACCAACGCAGGGGGCTGGCTATGGCTACACCTTC.

The V call is TRBV6-5, the J call TRBJ2-1, with 7 nucleotides matching TRBD2. Germline trimming cut 2 bases from V and 2 bases from J; bases unmatched to any gene: 6. Germline values: CDR1 MNHEY, CDR2 SVGAGI. The CDR3 has 16 amino acids. CDR3 in DNA: TGTGCCAGCAGTTACACCCTAGCGGCTACCTACAATGAGCAGTTCTTC. Translated, it gives CASSYTLAATYNEQFF.

Turning to this clone: Other DNA sequences in the same sample also yield this CDR3. V gene TRBV9 combines with J gene TRBJ2-1; TRBD2 might be the D (6 bases). Trimming took 2 bases from V and 3 from J, leaving 12 bases between them. The CDR3 runs 15 residues. CDR1 and CDR2 (germline): SGDLS, YYNGEE. CDR3 DNA sequence: TGTGCCAGCAGCGTGGAGGGAGGTAACTACAATGAGCAGTTCTTC. This translates into CASSVEGGNYNEQFF. The full variable domain, rest sourced from reference TRBV9 and TRBJ2-1, is DSGVTQTPKHLITATGQRVTLRCSPRSGDLSVYWYQQSLDQGLQFLIQYYNGEERAKGNILERFSAQQFPDLHSELNLSSLELGDSALYFCASSVEGGNYNEQFFGPGTRLTVL.

This clone was recorded a few times. J is TRBJ2-5 and V is TRBV12-5, with D possibly being TRBD2 (6 bases). V lost 4 bases and J lost 3, with 15 bases in between. This CDR3 contains 15 residues. Germline CDR1 reads LGHNT; CDR2 reads FRNRAP. The CDR3 coding sequence is TGTGCTAGTGGTTCTTATGGGGGAGGCAAAGAGACCCAGTACTTC. Translating gives CASGSYGGGKETQYF.

About this clone itself: Relative to the germline gene, one junction end is altered; a read error may explain this. The chain has TRBV3-1 (or the pseudogene TRBV3-2) and TRBJ1-1; 11 nucleotides align to TRBD1. CDR1 and CDR2 (germline): LGHDT, YNNKEL (reference sequence). CDR3 length: 13 amino acids. CDR3 DNA: TGTGCCAGCAGCCCCGGACAGGGGGCTGAGGCTTTCTTT. Protein: CASSPGQGAEAFF.

The count of this clone is one. The chain employs TRBV24-1 and TRBJ2-3; D might be TRBD2 (6 bases). This CDR3 has 13 residues. In germline, CDR1 is KGHDR, CDR2 SFDVKD. Trimming removed 6 bases at V and 6 bases at J, with 12 bases between. The CDR3 reads CATSRREADTQYF. The CDR3, as DNA: TGTGCCACCAGTCGAAGGGAGGCCGATACGCAGTATTTT.

The chain carries TRBV11-3 and TRBJ2-7; 7 nucleotides align to TRBD2. The V gene's germline CDR1 is SGHNT and CDR2 YENEEA. CDR3 length: 12 residues. Trimming removed 5 bases from V and 7 bases from J; junction bases left unmatched: 5. CDR3 region: CASSAGEREQYF. The DNA of the CDR3 is TGTGCCAGCAGCGCGGGGGAGCGGGAGCAGTACTTC. The full variable domain, rest sourced from reference TRBV11-3 and TRBJ2-7, is EAGVVQSPRYKIIEKKQPVAFWCNPISGHNTLYWYLQNLGQGPELLIRYENEEAVDDSQLPKDRFSAERLKGVDSTLKIQPAELGDSAVYLCASSAGEREQYFGPGTRLTVT.

The chain recombines TRBV6-5 with TRBJ2-7, with 12 bases lining up with TRBD1. Looked up from germline, CDR1 is MNHEY and CDR2 is SVGAGI. The CDR3 runs 15 residues. V lost 4 bases and J lost 5; bases outside the gene matches: 6. CDR3 coding DNA: TGTGCCAGCAGTTTTCCGGGACAGGGGGCAAACGAGCAGTACTTC. Translated: CASSFPGQGANEQYF.

The chain couples TRBV5-8 to TRBJ1-4, with D unclear. The CDR3 contains 16 residues. With 0 bases removed from V and 1 base from J, the gap between germline ends came to 10 bases. CDR1 is SGHTS and CDR2 is YDEGEE in the germline V gene. CDR3 sequence: CASSLGFRETNEKLFF. In DNA, the CDR3 is TGTGCCAGCAGCTTGGGGTTTCGGGAAACTAATGAAAAACTGTTTTTT.

The chain employs TRBV30 and TRBJ2-4; TRBD2 is a possible D gene (6 bases). The germline CDR1 and CDR2 sequences are GTSNPN and SVGIG (reference sequence). Trimming cost V 1 base and J 0 bases, with 7 bases left between them. This CDR3 spans 14 amino acids. The CDR3 region has the DNA TGTGCCTGGAGTGGGGACTTAGCCAAAAACATTCAGTACTTC. Its translation is CAWSGDLAKNIQYF.

The chain is built from TRBV6-1 and TRBJ2-2; D gene uncertain. CDR3 length: 14 residues. V was shortened by 2 bases and J by 3 bases, with 7 bases between the two germline ends. Germline CDR1 reads MNHNS; CDR2 reads SASEGT. CDR3 DNA sequence: TGTGCCAGCAGTGAAAAGCCCGACACCGGGGAGCTGTTTTTT. Translation: CASSEKPDTGELFF.

This chain uses TRBV5-1 with TRBJ1-4; 10 bases line up with TRBD1. The CDR3 contains 15 residues. V was pared by 0 bases and J by 8 bases, with 4 bases of the junction left unmatched. Germline loops: CDR1 SGHRS, CDR2 YFSETQ. In DNA form, the CDR3 reads TGCGCCAGCAGCTTGGCGGGACAGGGGCAGGAAAAACTGTTTTTT. Translated, it gives CASSLAGQGQEKLFF. The entire variable domain, with the rest obtained from reference TRBV5-1 and TRBJ1-4, is as follows: KAGVTQTPRYLIKTRGQQVTLSCSPISGHRSVSWYQQTPGQGLQFLFEYFSETQRNKGNFPGRFSGRQFSNSRSEMNVSTLELGDSALYLCASSLAGQGQEKLFFGSGTQLSVL.

The J gene is TRBJ2-3, the V gene TRBV28; 11 bases line up with TRBD2. Looked up from germline, CDR1 is MDHEN and CDR2 is SYDVKM. Germline trimming cut 6 bases from V and 13 bases from J; bases unmatched to any gene: 15. The CDR3 length is 15 residues. In DNA form, the CDR3 reads TGTGCCAGCAGGGTGGCGACTAGCGGGACTGACACTGAGTATTTT. Translation gives CASRVATSGTDTEYF.